The present TCR beta chain was sequenced within a study of response to subunit inactivated influenza vaccine. Trimming removed 2 bases from V and 0 bases from J, with 13 bases in between. Germline CDR1 KGHSH, CDR2 LQKENI. The CDR3 is made up of 16 amino acids. TCRdb re-called the RT-PCR reads through MiXCR, storing one row per CDR3 protein. The profile shows hundreds of thousands of distinct CDR3 sequences, approximately 7.6% of them singletons. This sequence was found in a man between 50 and 70 years old who received an inactivated influenza vaccine. The input for sequencing was PBMCs from blood, taken around 25 months after vaccination. The chain links TRBV18 to TRBJ1-1; tentative D call: TRBD1 (6 bases). The CDR3: CASSPGGPDVNTEAFF. CDR3 nucleotides: TGTGCCAGCTCACCAGGGGGGCCCGATGTGAACACTGAAGCTTTCTTT.